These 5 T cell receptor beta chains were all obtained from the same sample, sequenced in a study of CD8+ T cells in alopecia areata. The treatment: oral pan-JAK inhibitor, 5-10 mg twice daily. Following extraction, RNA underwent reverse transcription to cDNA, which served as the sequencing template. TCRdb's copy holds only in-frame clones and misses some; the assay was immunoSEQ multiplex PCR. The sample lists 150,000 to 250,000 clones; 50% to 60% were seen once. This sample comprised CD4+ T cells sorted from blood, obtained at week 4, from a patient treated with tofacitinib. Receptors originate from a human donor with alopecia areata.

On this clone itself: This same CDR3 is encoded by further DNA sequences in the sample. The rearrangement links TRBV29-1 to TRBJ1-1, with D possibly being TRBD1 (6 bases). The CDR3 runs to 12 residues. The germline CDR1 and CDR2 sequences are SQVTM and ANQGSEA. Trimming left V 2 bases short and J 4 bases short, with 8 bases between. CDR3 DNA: TGCAGCGTTGAACGAGGGGGCACTGAAGCTTTCTTT. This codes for CSVERGGTEAFF.

Here the CDR3 DNA reads TGTGCCTGGGGACGGAGCAATCAGCCCCAGCATTTT. This translates into CAWGRSNQPQHF. The chain combines TRBV30 with TRBJ1-5; D unresolved. The CDR3 contains 12 residues. CDR1 and CDR2 (germline): GTSNPN, SVGIG (reference sequence). Trimming removed 5 bases from V and 1 base from J, with 6 bases in between.

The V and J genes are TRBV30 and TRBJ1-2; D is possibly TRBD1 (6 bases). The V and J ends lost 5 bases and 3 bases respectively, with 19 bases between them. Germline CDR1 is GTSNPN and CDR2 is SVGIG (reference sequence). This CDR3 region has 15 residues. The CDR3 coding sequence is TGTGCCTGGGTCCGTGCACAGGGCGACTACTATGGCTACACCTTC. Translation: CAWVRAQGDYYGYTF.

CDR3 protein: CASSQDPPSGGFQETQYF. The DNA of the CDR3 is TGTGCCAGCAGCCAAGACCCCCCGAGCGGGGGGTTTCAAGAGACCCAGTACTTC. J is TRBJ2-5 and V is TRBV4-2; 9 nucleotides agree with TRBD2. Germline lookup yields CDR1 LGHNA and CDR2 YNFKEQ. This CDR3 is built from 18 residues. V was pared by 0 bases and J by 2 bases, with 10 bases of the junction left unmatched.

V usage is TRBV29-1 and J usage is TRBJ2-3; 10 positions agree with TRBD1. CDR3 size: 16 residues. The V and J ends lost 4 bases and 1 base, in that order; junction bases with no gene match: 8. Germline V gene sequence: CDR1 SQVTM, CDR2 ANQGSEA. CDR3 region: CSVVPSGTGGTDTQYF. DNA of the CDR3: TGCAGCGTTGTTCCCTCGGGGACAGGGGGCACAGATACGCAGTATTTT.